A selection of T cell receptor beta chains follows, all from one sample in a study of blood T cell repertoires in COVID-19. Assay: immunoSEQ multiplex PCR; the TCRdb copy retains only in-frame clones and omits some. The profile shows 30,000 or so clones, more than 80% of them singletons. The sequencing sample was made of peripheral blood. Receptor source: a human donor in a cohort sampled during active COVID-19. Each CDR3 is given without its conserved first and last residue. The order of the fields is V gene, CDR3 protein.

>TRBV6-4
ASSDYGRMYGYT
>TRBV5-1
ASSLNLGDEQF
>TRBV5-8
ASSTAGQVGSYNEQF
>TRBV27
ASSVLTFRGRTEAF
>TRBV20-1
SASSFETQY
>TRBV6-1
ASSEAGTFNEAF
>TRBV5-5
ASSLAVETEAF
>TRBV27
ASSLSLAGGFYEQY
>TRBV5-6
ASSFTGGAGEQY
>TRBV7-2
ASSLDGGGAYEQY
>TRBV2
ASSSGNRGNQPQH
>TRBV7-2
ASSLGRGENQPQH
>TRBV7-8
ASSNRDRGPMNTEAF
>TRBV5-1
ASSPGQTTGGGEQY
>TRBV6-4
ASSEVSGASTDTQY
>TRBV5-4
ASSFGGRDEQY